This TCR beta chain appears in the sequencing data of a study of CD8 T cells in ankylosing spondylitis. Per germline, CDR1 SGDLS and CDR2 YYNGEE. The CDR3 sequence is 15 residues long. V gave up 2 bases and J gave up 3 bases, with 13 bases separating them. This clonotype was seen at least ten times. Its antigen is as yet unknown. Overall study findings and caveats: In reactive arthritis synovial fluid and blood, some motif variants had been reported before. What seemed typical of ankylosing spondylitis blood was a TCR beta motif built from roughly eight highly homologous variants.

TCRdb used MiXCR to reprocess the 5' RACE reads, holding one entry per CDR3 protein. Of tens of thousands of distinct CDR3 sequences detected, around 2.9% appear once; the ten largest clones hold 4.6%. The J gene is TRBJ2-3, the V gene TRBV9, with D perhaps matching TRBD1 (6 bases). The TCR originated in a male donor with ankylosing spondylitis or in good health (not recorded which). The source material was blood, either unsorted or a sorted T cell fraction (not recorded which). Here the CDR3 reads CASSVIAGVTDTQYF. CDR3 coding DNA: TGTGCCAGCAGCGTGATAGCAGGGGTTACAGATACGCAGTATTTT.